This is a list of T cell receptor beta chains from one sample in a study of T cell responses to AZD1222 COVID-19 vaccine. Clones were read by immunoSEQ multiplex PCR, and TCRdb kept only the in-frame ones, dropping some. This repertoire shows about 130,000 clones, around 84% found once; its top ten account for around 12%. This sample comprised peripheral blood, obtained on day 0 of AZD1222 vaccination. The receptors shown here come from an adult in good health. The CDR3 runs from the conserved cysteine through the conserved F or W. D genes are given only for firm matches. Only some rows state a clone size, as once, few, many or a class for expanded clones.

>NA|TRBV5-1|TRBJ1-1|NA
CASSSGPLGGFSEAFF
TGCGCCAGCAGTTCGGGGCCCTTAGGGGGGTTCTCTGAAGCTTTCTTT
>NA|TRBV9|TRBJ2-1|TRBD2
CASSPTLAGAYNEQFF
TGTGCCAGCAGCCCAACCCTAGCGGGGGCCTACAATGAGCAGTTCTTC
>once|TRBV12-3/TRBV12-4|TRBJ2-2|NA
CASSLGGGELFF
TGTGCCAGCAGTTTAGGTGGCGGGGAGCTGTTTTTT
>few|TRBV7-2|TRBJ2-1|TRBD2
CASSLNRASGGASEQFF
TGTGCCAGCAGCCTAAATCGGGCTAGCGGGGGGGCCAGTGAGCAGTTCTTC
>NA|TRBV19|TRBJ1-5|NA
CASSNTHSQPQHF
TGTGCCAGTAGTAATACACACAGTCAGCCCCAGCATTTT
>NA|TRBV6-5|TRBJ2-5|TRBD1
CASRPGTGVETQYF
TGTGCCAGCAGACCAGGGACAGGCGTTGAGACCCAGTACTTC
>NA|TRBV19|TRBJ1-5|NA
CASTKWGGRNQPQHF
TGTGCCAGTACCAAGTGGGGGGGTCGCAATCAGCCCCAGCATTTT
>NA|TRBV6-5|TRBJ1-2|NA
CASTSVPRGHGYTF
TGTGCCAGCACCTCGGTCCCCCGGGGGCATGGCTACACCTTC
>NA|TRBV5-4|TRBJ2-1|TRBD2
CASSLALAGDDEQFF
TGTGCCAGCAGCTTGGCGCTAGCGGGAGATGATGAGCAGTTCTTC
>NA|TRBV24-1|TRBJ1-6|NA
CAMRPSGLGDFHNSPLHF
TGTGCCATGCGTCCATCGGGGTTGGGGGACTTTCATAATTCACCCCTCCACTTT
>NA|TRBV6-2/TRBV6-3|TRBJ2-3|NA
CASSRTPTDTQYF
TGTGCCAGCAGCCGGACCCCCACAGATACGCAGTATTTT
>NA|TRBV5-6|TRBJ1-6|NA
CASSPEGSSPLHF
TGTGCCAGCAGCCCCGAGGGTAGTTCACCCCTCCACTTT
>medium-sized|TRBV2|TRBJ2-1|NA
CASNGGLIGAYNEQFF
TGTGCCAGCAACGGAGGCCTAATAGGGGCTTACAATGAGCAGTTCTTC
>NA|TRBV19|TRBJ2-7|NA
CASSMATGRLYEQYF
TGTGCTAGTAGTATGGCAACAGGCCGACTCTACGAGCAGTACTTC
>few|TRBV6-1|TRBJ1-2|NA
CASSEATVNTF
TGTGCCAGCAGTGAAGCGACAGTTAACACCTTC
>NA|TRBV10-3|TRBJ1-1|NA
CAISNGLLQGADPEAFF
TGTGCCATCAGTAACGGTTTGCTCCAGGGTGCGGACCCTGAAGCTTTCTTT
>once|TRBV7-9|TRBJ1-1|NA
CASSFESGKTEAFF
TGTGCCAGCAGCTTCGAGTCCGGGAAGACTGAAGCTTTCTTT
>NA|TRBV9|TRBJ1-6|NA
CASSVEGVYNSPLHF
TGTGCCAGCAGCGTCGAAGGGGTTTATAATTCACCCCTCCACTTT
>NA|TRBV5-4|TRBJ2-5|TRBD2
CASSLVGLAGVRVETQYF
TGTGCCAGCAGCTTGGTAGGTCTAGCGGGAGTGCGAGTGGAGACCCAGTACTTC
>NA|TRBV27|TRBJ1-5|NA
CASSTRQEGNQPQHF
TGTGCCAGCAGTACCAGACAAGAGGGCAATCAGCCCCAGCATTTT
>NA|TRBV6-5|TRBJ1-1|TRBD1
CASSYRTGMNTEAFF
TGTGCCAGCAGTTACCGGACAGGGATGAACACTGAAGCTTTCTTT
>NA|TRBV7-9|TRBJ1-6|TRBD1
CGAGTGNSPLHF
TGTGGCGCGGGGACAGGCAATTCACCCCTCCACTTT
>NA|TRBV6-2/TRBV6-3|TRBJ1-1|NA
CASSYGVETEAFF
TGTGCCAGCAGTTACGGGGTCGAGACTGAAGCTTTCTTT
>NA|TRBV6-5|TRBJ1-1|NA
CATVGVFTEAFF
TGTGCCACGGTCGGAGTTTTCACTGAAGCTTTCTTT
>NA|TRBV11-3|TRBJ2-1|NA
CASSPGRTDNEQFF
TGTGCCAGCAGCCCAGGGCGGACCGACAATGAGCAGTTCTTC
>NA|TRBV18|TRBJ1-5|NA
CASSPPGNQPQHF
TGTGCCAGCTCACCACCGGGGAATCAGCCCCAGCATTTT
>NA|TRBV13|TRBJ2-6|NA
CASSSDGSGANVLTF
TGTGCCAGCAGCTCGGACGGCTCTGGGGCCAACGTCCTGACTTTC
>NA|TRBV11-3|TRBJ2-2|NA
CASSQDSANTGELFF
TGTGCCAGCAGCCAAGACAGCGCGAACACCGGGGAGCTGTTTTTT
>NA|TRBV7-9|TRBJ2-4|NA
CASSGGLDIQYF
TGTGCCAGCAGCGGGGGTCTAGACATTCAGTACTTC
>NA|TRBV3-1/TRBV3-2|TRBJ2-2|NA
CASSPRGGVGAGELFF
TGTGCCAGCAGCCCCCGGGGCGGGGTTGGGGCCGGGGAGCTGTTTTTT
>few|TRBV18|TRBJ1-2|NA
CASSPSIDPADYTF
TGTGCCAGCTCACCGAGTATAGACCCCGCCGACTACACCTTC
>NA|TRBV11-2|TRBJ2-1|NA
CASSLLSPSDEQFF
TGTGCCAGCAGCTTACTAAGCCCTTCGGATGAGCAGTTCTTC